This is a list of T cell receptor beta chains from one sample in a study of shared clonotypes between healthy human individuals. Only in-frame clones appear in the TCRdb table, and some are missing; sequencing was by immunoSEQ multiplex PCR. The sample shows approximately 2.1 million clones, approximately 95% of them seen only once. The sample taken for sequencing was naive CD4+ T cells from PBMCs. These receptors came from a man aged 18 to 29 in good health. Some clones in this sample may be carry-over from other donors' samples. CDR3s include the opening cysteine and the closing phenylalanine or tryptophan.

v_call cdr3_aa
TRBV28 CASSRGAPSGYF
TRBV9 CASSVAQGYGYTF
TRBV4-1 CASSRDGAYEQYF
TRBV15 CATSQNPTQGLAGNTIYF
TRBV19 CASSISVNTEAFF
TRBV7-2 CASSLGTGFGEQFF
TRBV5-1 CASSAAGFGSGANVLTF
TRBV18 CASSPRTTSTDTQYF
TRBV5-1 CASRQGVSTDTQYF
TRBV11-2 CASSLGQGRETQYF
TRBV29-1 CSVRQDTQYF
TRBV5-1 CASSSVGGETQYF
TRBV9 CASSVTSGTSSHEQFF
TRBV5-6 CASSARWGDGYTF
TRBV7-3 CASSLGPVANTGELFF
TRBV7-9 CASSLQGRANYGYTF
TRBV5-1 CASSSIAGSTREQYF
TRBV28 CASSFWQLNTEAFF
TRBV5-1 CASSLVTGVPYEQYF
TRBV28 CASRGGRIAEAFF
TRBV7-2 CASSLDRGTEAFF
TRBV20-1 CSGVSQETQYF
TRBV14 CASSRTDTQYF
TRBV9 CASSVVEGQGFQETQYF
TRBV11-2 CASSLGTSGIVPQYF
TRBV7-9 CASVPTRFRGRDNGYTF
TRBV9 CASSPGDGRYGEQYF
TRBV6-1 CASSDSWANQPQHF
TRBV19 CASKGDHSGMLSYNEQFF
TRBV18 CASSPTGPRNYGYTF
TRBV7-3 CASSATPGTSGRGREQFF
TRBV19 CASSQRQGAYEQYF
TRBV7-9 CASSLAPLGFTGELFF
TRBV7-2 CASSLWGTGGTEAFF